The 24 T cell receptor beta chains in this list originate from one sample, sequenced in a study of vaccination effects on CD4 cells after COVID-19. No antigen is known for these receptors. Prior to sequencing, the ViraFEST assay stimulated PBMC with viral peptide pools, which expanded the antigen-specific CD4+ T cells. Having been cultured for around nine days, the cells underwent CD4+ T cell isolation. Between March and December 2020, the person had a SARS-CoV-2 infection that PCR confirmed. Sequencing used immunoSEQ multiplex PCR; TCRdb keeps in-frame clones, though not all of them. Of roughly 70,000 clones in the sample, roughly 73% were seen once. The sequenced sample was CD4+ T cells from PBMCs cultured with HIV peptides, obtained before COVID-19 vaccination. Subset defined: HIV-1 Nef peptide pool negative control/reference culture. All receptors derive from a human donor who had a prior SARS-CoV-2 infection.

In nucleotides, the CDR3 is TGTGCCAGCAGGCGGGGGGCACGCACAGATACGCAGTATTTT. This translates into CASRRGARTDTQYF. J is TRBJ2-3 and V is TRBV6-6; 8 positions agree with TRBD2. The CDR3 consists of 14 residues. CDR1 is MNHNY, CDR2 SVGAGI, per germline (reference sequence). Losses at the gene ends were 6 bases for V and 1 base for J; bases not matched to a gene: 3.

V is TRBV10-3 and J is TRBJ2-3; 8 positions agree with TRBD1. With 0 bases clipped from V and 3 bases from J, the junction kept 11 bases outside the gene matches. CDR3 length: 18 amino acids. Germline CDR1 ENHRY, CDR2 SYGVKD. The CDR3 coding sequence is TGTGCCATCAGTGAGTCTACGGCAGGGGGCGTGTGGACAGATACGCAGTATTTT. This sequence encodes CAISESTAGGVWTDTQYF.

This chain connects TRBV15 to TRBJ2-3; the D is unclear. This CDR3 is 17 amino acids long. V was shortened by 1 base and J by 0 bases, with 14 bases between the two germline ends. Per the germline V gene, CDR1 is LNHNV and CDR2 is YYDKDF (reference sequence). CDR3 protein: CATSRAGTLFSTDTQYF. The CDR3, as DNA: TGTGCCACCAGCAGAGCCGGTACCCTCTTTAGCACAGATACGCAGTATTTT.

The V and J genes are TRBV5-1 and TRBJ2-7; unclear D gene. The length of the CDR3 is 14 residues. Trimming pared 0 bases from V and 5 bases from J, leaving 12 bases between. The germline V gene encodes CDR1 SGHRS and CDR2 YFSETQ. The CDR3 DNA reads TGCGCCAGCAGCTTGGCCAGTAGAGACAACGAGCAGTACTTC. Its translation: CASSLASRDNEQYF.

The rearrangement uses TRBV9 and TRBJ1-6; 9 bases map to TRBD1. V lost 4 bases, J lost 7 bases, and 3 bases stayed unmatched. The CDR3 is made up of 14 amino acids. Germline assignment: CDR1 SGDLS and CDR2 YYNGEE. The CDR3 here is CASSFTGGNSPLHF. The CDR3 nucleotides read TGTGCCAGCAGCTTCACAGGGGGCAATTCACCCCTCCACTTT.

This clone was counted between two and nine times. The CDR3 is CASSLDRHADTQYF. Written as DNA, the CDR3 is TGTGCCAGCAGCTTAGATCGACACGCGGATACGCAGTATTTT. The rearrangement links TRBV11-2 to TRBJ2-3; no clear D gene. Germline assignment: CDR1 SGHAT and CDR2 FQNNGV. The CDR3 has 14 residues. With 0 bases removed from V and 6 bases from J, the gap between germline ends came to 10 bases.

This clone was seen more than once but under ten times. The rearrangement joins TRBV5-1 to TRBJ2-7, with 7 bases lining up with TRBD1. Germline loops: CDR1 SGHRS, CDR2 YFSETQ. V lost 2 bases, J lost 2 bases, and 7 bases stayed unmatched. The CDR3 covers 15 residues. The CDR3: CASSLGTDLTYEQYF. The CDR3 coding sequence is TGCGCCAGCAGCTTAGGGACAGATCTCACCTACGAGCAGTACTTC.

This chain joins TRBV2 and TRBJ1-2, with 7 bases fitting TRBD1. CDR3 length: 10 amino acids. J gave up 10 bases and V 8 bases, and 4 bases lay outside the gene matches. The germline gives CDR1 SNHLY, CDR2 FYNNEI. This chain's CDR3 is CASWGQIYTF. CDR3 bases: TGTGCCAGCTGGGGACAGATCTACACCTTC. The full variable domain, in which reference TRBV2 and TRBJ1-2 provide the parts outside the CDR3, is EPEVTQTPSHQVTQMGQEVILRCVPISNHLYFYWYRQILGQKVEFLVSFYNNEISEKSEIFDDQFSVERPDGSNFTLKIRSTKLEDSAMYFCASWGQIYTFGSGTRLTVV.

The chain's CDR3 is CASSPLGGSRGYTF. The CDR3 DNA sequence: TGTGCCAGCTCACCACTGGGAGGGAGCCGTGGCTACACCTTC. This chain connects TRBV18 to TRBJ1-2; D gene ambiguous. The CDR3 runs 14 residues. Deletions cut 1 base from V and 7 bases from J, with 13 bases between. Germline-derived CDR1 and CDR2 are KGHSH and LQKENI.

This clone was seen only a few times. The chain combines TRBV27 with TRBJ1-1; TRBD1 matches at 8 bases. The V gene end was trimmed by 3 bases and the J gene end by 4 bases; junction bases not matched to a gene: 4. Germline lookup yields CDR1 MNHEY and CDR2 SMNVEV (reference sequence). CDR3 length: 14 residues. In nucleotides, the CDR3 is TGTGCCAGCAGTTTGTCAGGGGGCCTCACTGAAGCTTTCTTT. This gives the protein CASSLSGGLTEAFF.

DNA of the CDR3: TGCAGCGTTGACGGGGACTACCGAAGGGTAGATACGCAGTATTTT. Its translation is CSVDGDYRRVDTQYF. This rearrangement joins TRBV29-1 to TRBJ2-3; 7 nucleotides align to TRBD2. V was clipped by 3 bases and J by 5 bases; unmatched bases: 11. Germline V gene sequence: CDR1 SQVTM, CDR2 ANQGSEA. The CDR3 loop spans 15 amino acids.

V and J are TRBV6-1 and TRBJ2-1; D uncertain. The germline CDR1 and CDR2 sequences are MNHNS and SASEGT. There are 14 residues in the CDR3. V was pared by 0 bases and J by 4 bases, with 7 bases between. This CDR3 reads CASSEAWDYNEQFF. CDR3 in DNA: TGTGCCAGCAGTGAAGCCTGGGATTACAATGAGCAGTTCTTC.

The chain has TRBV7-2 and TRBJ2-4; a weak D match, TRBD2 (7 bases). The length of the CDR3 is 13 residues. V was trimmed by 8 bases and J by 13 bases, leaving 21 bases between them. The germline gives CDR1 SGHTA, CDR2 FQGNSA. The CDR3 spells CASGGGAALTQYF. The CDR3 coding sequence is TGTGCCAGCGGGGGGGGCGCGGCCCTAACCCAGTACTTC.

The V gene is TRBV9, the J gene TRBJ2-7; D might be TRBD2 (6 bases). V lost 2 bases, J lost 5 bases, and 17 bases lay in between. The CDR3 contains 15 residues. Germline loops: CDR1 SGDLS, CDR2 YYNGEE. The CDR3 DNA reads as TGTGCCAGCAGCGTTACCCCGGTCGGAGGGAACGAGCAGTACTTC. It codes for CASSVTPVGGNEQYF. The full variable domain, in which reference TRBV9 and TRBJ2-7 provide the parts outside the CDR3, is DSGVTQTPKHLITATGQRVTLRCSPRSGDLSVYWYQQSLDQGLQFLIQYYNGEERAKGNILERFSAQQFPDLHSELNLSSLELGDSALYFCASSVTPVGGNEQYFGPGTRLTVT.

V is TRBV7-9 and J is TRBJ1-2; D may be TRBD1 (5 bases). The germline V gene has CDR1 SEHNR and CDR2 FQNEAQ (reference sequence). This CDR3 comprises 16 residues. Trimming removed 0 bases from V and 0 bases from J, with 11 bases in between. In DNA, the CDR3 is TGTGCCAGCAGCTTAGCGGGGGTTCTAGCTAACTATGGCTACACCTTC. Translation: CASSLAGVLANYGYTF. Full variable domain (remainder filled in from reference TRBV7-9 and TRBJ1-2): DTGVSQNPRHKITKRGQNVTFRCDPISEHNRLYWYRQTLGQGPEFLTYFQNEAQLEKSRLLSDRFSAERPKGSFSTLEIQRTEQGDSAMYLCASSLAGVLANYGYTFGSGTRLTVV.

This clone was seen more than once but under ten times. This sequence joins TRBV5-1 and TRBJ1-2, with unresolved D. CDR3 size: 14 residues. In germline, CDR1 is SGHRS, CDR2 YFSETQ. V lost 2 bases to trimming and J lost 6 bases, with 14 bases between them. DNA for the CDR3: TGCGCCAGCAGCTTAGGACCGCCAGGTGATGGCTACACCTTC. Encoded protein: CASSLGPPGDGYTF.

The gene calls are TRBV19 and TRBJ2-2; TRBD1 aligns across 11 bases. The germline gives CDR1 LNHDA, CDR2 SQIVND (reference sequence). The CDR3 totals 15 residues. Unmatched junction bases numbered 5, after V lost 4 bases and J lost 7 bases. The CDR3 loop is CASSRGQGDVGELFF. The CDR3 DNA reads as TGTGCCAGTAGTAGGGGACAGGGGGACGTCGGGGAGCTGTTTTTT. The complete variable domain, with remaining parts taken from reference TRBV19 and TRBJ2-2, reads DGGITQSPKYLFRKEGQNVTLSCEQNLNHDAMYWYRQDPGQGLRLIYYSQIVNDFQKGDIAEGYSVSREKKESFPLTVTSAQKNPTAFYLCASSRGQGDVGELFFGEGSRLTVL.

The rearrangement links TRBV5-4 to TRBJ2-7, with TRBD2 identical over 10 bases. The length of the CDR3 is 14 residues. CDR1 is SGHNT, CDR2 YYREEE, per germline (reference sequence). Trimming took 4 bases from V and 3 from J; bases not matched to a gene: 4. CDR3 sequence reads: CASSRSGGDYEQYF. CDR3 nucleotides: TGTGCCAGCAGCCGGAGCGGGGGGGACTACGAGCAGTACTTC.

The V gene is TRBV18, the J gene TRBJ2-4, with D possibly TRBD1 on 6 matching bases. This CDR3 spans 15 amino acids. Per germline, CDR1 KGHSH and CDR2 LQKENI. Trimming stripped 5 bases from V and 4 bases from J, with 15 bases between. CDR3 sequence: CASSSSDRSKNIQYF. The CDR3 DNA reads TGTGCCAGCTCATCCTCGGACAGATCTAAAAACATTCAGTACTTC.

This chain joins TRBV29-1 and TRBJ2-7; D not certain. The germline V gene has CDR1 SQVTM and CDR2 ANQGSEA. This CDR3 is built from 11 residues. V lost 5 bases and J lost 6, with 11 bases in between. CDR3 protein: CSVSTVFEQYF. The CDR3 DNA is TGCAGCGTTTCCACGGTGTTCGAGCAGTACTTC.

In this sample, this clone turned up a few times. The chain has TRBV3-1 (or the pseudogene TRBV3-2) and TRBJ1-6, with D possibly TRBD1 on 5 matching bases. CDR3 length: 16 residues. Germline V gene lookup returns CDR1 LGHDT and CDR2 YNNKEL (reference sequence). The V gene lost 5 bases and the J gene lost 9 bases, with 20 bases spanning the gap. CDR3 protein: CASSYSPGTAGSPLHF. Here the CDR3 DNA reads TGTGCCAGCAGCTATTCGCCCGGGACGGCGGGTTCACCCCTCCACTTT.

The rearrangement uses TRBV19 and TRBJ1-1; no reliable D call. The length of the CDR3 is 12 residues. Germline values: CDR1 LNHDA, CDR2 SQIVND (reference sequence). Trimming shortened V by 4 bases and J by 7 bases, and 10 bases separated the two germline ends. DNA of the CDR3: TGTGCCAGTAGTACGGCATCCCGTGAAGCTTTCTTT. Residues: CASSTASREAFF.

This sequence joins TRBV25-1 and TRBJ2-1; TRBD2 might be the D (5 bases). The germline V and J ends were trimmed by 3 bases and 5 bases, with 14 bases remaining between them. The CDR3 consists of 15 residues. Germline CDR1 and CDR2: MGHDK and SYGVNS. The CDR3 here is CASSDPRGIDNEQFF. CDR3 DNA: TGTGCCAGCAGTGACCCCCGAGGGATTGACAATGAGCAGTTCTTC.

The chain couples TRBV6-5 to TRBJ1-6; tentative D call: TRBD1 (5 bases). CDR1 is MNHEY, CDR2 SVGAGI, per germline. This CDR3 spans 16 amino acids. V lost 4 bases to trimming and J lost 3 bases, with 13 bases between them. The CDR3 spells CASSLRRQHYNSPLHF. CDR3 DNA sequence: TGTGCCAGCAGTTTACGTCGACAGCACTATAATTCACCCCTCCACTTT.